This entry features one TCR beta chain sequence. The V end was cut by 5 bases, the J end by 0 bases, with 13 bases between. Germline CDR1 SGHVS, CDR2 FQNEAQ. This CDR3 has 15 amino acids. Clones were read by immunoSEQ multiplex PCR, and TCRdb kept only the in-frame ones, dropping some. The sample holds about 240,000 clones, 86% seen once. This sample was included in a study of blood T cell repertoires in COVID-19. The rearrangement links TRBV7-8 to TRBJ1-2, with D maybe TRBD1 (6 bases). This receptor was taken from an elderly man with acute or convalescent COVID-19. Sequenced material: peripheral blood. CDR3 DNA: TGTGCCAGCAGCCAAGGCACAGGGCCTAACTATGGCTACACCTTC. Protein sequence: CASSQGTGPNYGYTF.